The T cell receptor (beta chain) under discussion was sequenced for a study of OX40 agonist ivuxolimab in advanced cancers. Turning to the study itself: The diagnoses of dose-escalation patients were hepatocellular carcinoma, melanoma, renal cell or head and neck cancer.

The junction had 4 bases not matched to a gene; V was cut back by 0 bases and J by 5 bases. The CDR3 totals 14 residues. CDR1 is MNHEY and CDR2 is SVGAGI in the germline V gene. The repertoire was sequenced with immunoSEQ multiplex PCR; TCRdb's copy has only in-frame clones and lacks some. The sample holds 70,000 or so clones; about 89% are singletons and the top ten take less than 0.8%. No patient had autoimmune disease or received systemic immunosuppression. Sampling times: baseline, cycle 4 day 1, cycle 7 day 1. The sample consisted of CD4+ or CD8+ T cells sorted from blood, taken in a trial of the OX40 agonist ivuxolimab. This TCR came from an adult with an advanced solid tumor such as melanoma, head and neck, liver or kidney cancer. The chain couples TRBV6-5 to TRBJ2-7; 7 bases fit TRBD2. The CDR3 region is CASSYSATSNEQYF. CDR3 sequence (DNA): TGTGCCAGCAGTTACTCTGCGACTAGCAACGAGCAGTACTTC.